The clone carrying this T cell receptor (beta chain) is deemed medium-sized. Its matching antigen is unknown. The CDR3 sequence is 11 residues long. Trimming removed 3 bases from V and 10 bases from J, with 9 bases in between. This record belongs to a study of vaccination and CD4 T cells after COVID-19. In the study overall: Overlapping spike peptides of SARS-CoV-2, HCoV-NL63, HCoV-OC43 and HCoV-229E were used, and cells were stimulated with them.

At the Johns Hopkins FTIC core, DNA taken from cultured CD4+ T cells was sequenced by way of the Oncomine TCR Beta short-read assay. One entry per CDR3 protein, called by TCRdb with MiXCR from the PCR reads. Here the sample spans roughly 4,200 distinct CDR3 sequences, roughly 20% being singletons. Indicated treatment: roughly nine-day PBMC culture with coronavirus spike peptide pools or control peptides (ViraFEST assay). The dates of positive PCR tests extended from March through December 2020 and came before the US Alpha, Beta and Delta variants. What was sequenced was CD4+ T cells from blood, cultured in vitro. The clonotype comes from a human donor who had recovered from COVID-19. This sequence joins TRBV12-3 or TRBV12-4 and TRBJ1-1; D is undetermined. The CDR3 loop is CASSFENVAFF. CDR3 DNA sequence: TGTGCCAGCAGTTTCGAGAACGTAGCTTTCTTT.